This T cell receptor beta chain was observed in a study of CXCR3-negative and CXCR3-positive naive CD8 T cells. In the study overall: Each library held about 1.5 +/- 0.3 million TRB reads, approximately 140 million in total. Findings of the study overall: Both naive subsets, CXCR3-negative and CXCR3-positive, displayed similar TRBV-TRBJ usage, unlike memory cells. Comparably high diversity was seen in both naive subsets, and much lower diversity in memory CD8+ cells.

The germline CDR1 and CDR2 sequences are SGHNT and YYREEE (reference sequence). This CDR3 has 13 amino acids. Concerning this clonotype: Its antigen is currently unknown.

Researchers prepared the TRB cDNA libraries using 5' RACE with UMI labels. From the 5' RACE reads, TCRdb lists one entry per CDR3 protein and no DNA. This table lists some 38,000 distinct CDR3 sequences. Every subset of CD8+ T cells was sorted in triplicate at roughly 300,000 cells each. This receptor was taken from a human donor in good health. Some clones in this sample may be carry-over from other donors' samples. Sequencing used memory CD8+ T cells from blood. The chain is built from TRBV5-4 and TRBJ2-7; TCRdb picks TRBD2, but there is no DNA to check that call. CDR3 sequence reads: CASSTGLVYEQYF. The complete variable domain, with remaining parts taken from reference TRBV5-4 and TRBJ2-7, reads ETGVTQSPTHLIKTRGQQVTLRCSSQSGHNTVSWYQQALGQGPQFIFQYYREEENGRGNFPPRFSGLQFPNYSSELNVNALELDDSALYLCASSTGLVYEQYFGPGTRLTVT.